Shown below are 10 T cell receptor beta chains from a single sample sequenced in a study of blood T cell repertoires in COVID-19. Data came from immunoSEQ multiplex PCR; TCRdb stores just in-frame clones and leaves some out. The repertoire holds tens of thousands of clones, with 82% as singletons. Sample: peripheral blood. These receptor sequences come from a woman older than 75 with acute or convalescent COVID-19.

The chain carries TRBV28 and TRBJ2-7; 7 bases align to TRBD1. Germline values: CDR1 MDHEN, CDR2 SYDVKM. This CDR3 is built from 17 residues. The trim removed 6 bases at V and 0 bases at J, leaving 14 bases unmatched. Here the CDR3 reads CASSHSWGTDISYEQYF. The CDR3 coding sequence is TGTGCCAGCAGCCACAGTTGGGGGACAGATATCTCCTACGAGCAGTACTTC.

The rearrangement joins TRBV27 to TRBJ1-2; the match to TRBD1 covers 8 bases. The CDR3 contains 17 residues. V trimming: 5 bases; J trimming: 4 bases; junction bases outside the gene matches: 15. Per germline, CDR1 MNHEY and CDR2 SMNVEV (reference sequence). CDR3 nucleotide sequence: TGTGCCAGCAGTCCGAGGACAGGGCCCAACTCCCTCTATGGCTACACCTTC. Its translation is CASSPRTGPNSLYGYTF.

The V and J genes are TRBV6-5 and TRBJ2-4; TRBD2 might be the D (5 bases). The CDR3 has 14 residues. The V gene's germline CDR1 is MNHEY and CDR2 SVGAGI. The V end lost 7 bases, the J end lost 1 base, and 11 bases lay between the germline ends. The CDR3 region is CASKGASAKNIQYF. In DNA, the CDR3 is TGTGCCAGCAAGGGAGCGTCGGCCAAAAACATTCAGTACTTC.

The chain has TRBV5-1 and TRBJ1-1, with 8 bases identical to TRBD1. Germline CDR1 is SGHRS and CDR2 is YFSETQ. The length of the CDR3 is 15 residues. V lost 4 bases, J lost 2 bases, and 7 bases stayed unmatched. CDR3 in DNA: TGCGCCAGCAGCCCGCTGACAGGGGCTAACACTGAAGCTTTCTTT. Translating gives CASSPLTGANTEAFF. The full variable domain, rest sourced from reference TRBV5-1 and TRBJ1-1, is KAGVTQTPRYLIKTRGQQVTLSCSPISGHRSVSWYQQTPGQGLQFLFEYFSETQRNKGNFPGRFSGRQFSNSRSEMNVSTLELGDSALYLCASSPLTGANTEAFFGQGTRLTVV.

This clone showed up just a few times. The chain links TRBV18 to TRBJ2-7, with D hard to call. CDR3 length: 14 amino acids. The V gene's germline CDR1 is KGHSH and CDR2 LQKENI. V was clipped by 4 bases and J by 4 bases, with 14 bases between them. The CDR3 region has the DNA TGTGCCAGCTCACAAGATACCGCGAGATACGAGCAGTACTTC. Protein: CASSQDTARYEQYF.

The J gene is TRBJ1-4, the V gene TRBV5-6; D gene ambiguous. This CDR3 has 14 residues. V lost 4 bases to trimming and J lost 8 bases, with 15 bases between them. Germline V gives CDR1 SGHDT, CDR2 YYEEEE. In nucleotides, the CDR3 is TGTGCCAGCAGCCTATCGGGTGAGAAAGAAAAACTGTTTTTT. It specifies CASSLSGEKEKLFF. The whole variable domain, remainder taken from reference TRBV5-6 and TRBJ1-4, is DAGVTQSPTHLIKTRGQQVTLRCSPKSGHDTVSWYQQALGQGPQFIFQYYEEEERQRGNFPDRFSGHQFPNYSSELNVNALLLGDSALYLCASSLSGEKEKLFFGSGTQLSVL.

There are many counts of this clone. The V call is TRBV9, the J call TRBJ2-2; 7 bases line up with TRBD1. Germline CDR1 and CDR2: SGDLS and YYNGEE. This CDR3 spans 14 amino acids. Trimming took 0 bases from V and 7 from J; bases not matched to a gene: 3. The CDR3 loop is CASSVGQGHGELFF. DNA for the CDR3: TGTGCCAGCAGCGTAGGACAGGGACACGGGGAGCTGTTTTTT.

The chain links TRBV7-9 to TRBJ1-2, with 9 bases aligning to TRBD1. This CDR3 has 21 residues. V shed 7 bases, J shed 1 base, and the junction held 25 bases outside the gene matches. Germline V gives CDR1 SEHNR, CDR2 FQNEAQ (reference sequence). The CDR3 reads CASNSQMTGGVLSKDNYGYTF. The CDR3 bases are TGTGCCAGCAACAGCCAAATGACAGGGGGAGTTTTGAGTAAGGATAACTATGGCTACACCTTC.

This clone occurred a few times. The chain has TRBV10-3 and TRBJ2-7; 7 positions agree with TRBD1. This CDR3 is built from 14 residues. CDR1 ENHRY and CDR2 SYGVKD come from the germline V gene. J was trimmed by 3 bases and V by 7 bases; bases with no gene match: 9. For the CDR3, the DNA is TGTGCCATCATTGACGAAAGGACAGGCTACGAGCAGTACTTC. It codes for CAIIDERTGYEQYF.

This clone was seen only once. This chain links TRBV7-6 with TRBJ2-7, with a possible D match to TRBD2 (6 bases). This CDR3 is built from 18 residues. Germline CDR1 reads SGHVS; CDR2 reads FNYEAQ. V was clipped by 6 bases and J by 3 bases, with 27 bases between them. The CDR3 loop is CASSPLSPLASTHYEQYF. The CDR3 coding sequence is TGTGCCAGCAGTCCCCTATCCCCTCTAGCGAGCACCCACTACGAGCAGTACTTC.